Below are 11 T cell receptor beta chains sequenced from a single sample in a study of long-term antiretroviral therapy in people with HIV. Runs used v3.0 of the immunoSEQ assay and were done at survey level. Sequenced by immunoSEQ multiplex PCR; TCRdb stores in-frame clones only, minus some. The table records 35,000 to 55,000 clones, nearly 95% of them present only once. The sequencing here drew on unsorted PBMCs, taken 3.7 years after starting antiretroviral therapy. All receptors come from a woman in her 50s with HIV.

V usage is TRBV7-6 and J usage is TRBJ2-2; TRBD1 matches 7 bases. The CDR3 consists of 15 residues. V dropped 6 bases and J dropped 4; count of bases not matched to a gene: 8. Looked up from germline, CDR1 is SGHVS and CDR2 is FNYEAQ. This CDR3 is CASSPDRDATGELFF. The CDR3 DNA follows: TGTGCCAGCAGTCCTGACAGGGACGCCACCGGGGAGCTGTTTTTT.

V gene TRBV4-1 combines with J gene TRBJ2-1; D remains ambiguous. Trimming shortened V by 0 bases and J by 7 bases, and 7 bases separated the two germline ends. The CDR3 is 13 residues long. Germline values: CDR1 MGHRA, CDR2 YSYEKL. The CDR3 is CASSQDPANEQFF. CDR3 bases: TGCGCCAGCAGCCAAGATCCTGCAAATGAGCAGTTCTTC.

The chain uses TRBV19 and TRBJ2-1; TRBD2 is a possible D gene (5 bases). V lost 2 bases to trimming and J lost 4 bases, with 12 bases between them. From germline, CDR1 is LNHDA and CDR2 SQIVND (reference sequence). The CDR3 runs to 15 residues. CDR3 sequence (DNA): TGTGCCAGTAGTATACCGGGGAGAGGTTACAATGAGCAGTTCTTC. Residues: CASSIPGRGYNEQFF.

The chain combines TRBV19 with TRBJ1-4; 10 bases line up with TRBD1. This CDR3 has 13 amino acids. Germline assignment: CDR1 LNHDA and CDR2 SQIVND (reference sequence). V gave up 7 bases and J gave up 7 bases; unmatched junction bases: 3. The CDR3 nucleotides are TGTGCCAGTATGGGACAGGGGTTTGAAAAACTGTTTTTT. As protein: CASMGQGFEKLFF.

The genes are TRBV30 and TRBJ2-1; 8 bases align to TRBD1. Germline CDR1 GTSNPN, CDR2 SVGIG (reference sequence). The CDR3 is 14 residues long. J gave up 9 bases and V 4 bases, and 11 bases lay outside the gene matches. CDR3 loop: CAWNQGAPRGEQFF. The CDR3 DNA sequence: TGTGCCTGGAATCAGGGGGCCCCGAGAGGTGAGCAGTTCTTC. The variable domain in full, with the rest retrieved from reference TRBV30 and TRBJ2-1, is SQTIHQWPATLVQPVGSPLSLECTVEGTSNPNLYWYRQAAGRGLQLLFYSVGIGQISSEVPQNLSASRPQDRQFILSSKKLLLSDSGFYLCAWNQGAPRGEQFFGPGTRLTVL.

The rearrangement uses TRBV4-3 and TRBJ1-2; D is undetermined. With 4 bases removed from V and 3 bases from J, the gap between germline ends came to 15 bases. The germline gives CDR1 LGHNA, CDR2 YSLEER. There are 15 residues in the CDR3. The CDR3, as DNA: TGCGCCAGCAGCCCTAGGAGGCCCGTGGACTATGGCTACACCTTC. Amino acid sequence: CASSPRRPVDYGYTF.

The chain employs TRBV7-2 and TRBJ2-3; unclear D gene. The ends were cut back, 0 bases at V and 2 bases at J, with 12 bases in the middle. The CDR3 spans 16 residues. Germline assignment: CDR1 SGHTA and CDR2 FQGNSA. The DNA of the CDR3 is TGTGCCAGCAGCTTAGCGCACTTTTCACCCACAGATACGCAGTATTTT. Translation: CASSLAHFSPTDTQYF.

The chain has TRBV18 and TRBJ1-3; TRBD1 aligns across 7 bases. This CDR3 is 14 amino acids long. V dropped 4 bases and J dropped 0; count of bases not matched to a gene: 0. Germline CDR1 and CDR2: KGHSH and LQKENI. The CDR3 bases are TGTGCCAGCTCACGGGACAGCTCTGGAAACACCATATATTTT. Translation: CASSRDSSGNTIYF.

The chain combines TRBV7-2 with TRBJ2-2; D unresolved. Trimming removed 6 bases from V and 3 bases from J, with 8 bases in between. Per the germline V gene, CDR1 is SGHTA and CDR2 is FQGNSA. The length of the CDR3 is 13 residues. In DNA form, the CDR3 reads TGTGCCAGCAGTATCGAGGACACCGGGGAGCTGTTTTTT. Amino acids: CASSIEDTGELFF.

The V call is TRBV14, the J call TRBJ1-1; possibly TRBD1 for D (5 bases). V dropped 4 bases and J dropped 1 base, with 13 bases sitting between them. CDR1 is SGHDN and CDR2 is FVKESK in the germline V gene. There are 15 residues in the CDR3. CDR3 in amino acids: CASSRLSGKNTEAFF. The CDR3 DNA follows: TGTGCCAGCAGCCGTCTCTCAGGGAAGAACACTGAAGCTTTCTTT.

This clone was seen only once. This chain connects TRBV7-2 to TRBJ2-7; weak D call: TRBD2 (6 bases). From germline, CDR1 is SGHTA and CDR2 FQGNSA. The CDR3 contains 16 residues. The V end was cut by 3 bases, the J end by 0 bases, with 15 bases between. The CDR3 DNA reads as TGTGCCAGCAGCTTTACCGGGACTGTGATCTCCTACGAGCAGTACTTC. Protein product: CASSFTGTVISYEQYF.